This T cell receptor beta chain was captured by sequencing in a study of blood T cells in healthy people across ages. Points from the study as a whole: Strong correlation was found linking TCR beta diversity to naive T cell percentage.

PCR was performed a second time for roughly 7 to 11 cycles using a sample-barcoded 5' primer and a J-beta primer mix. TCRdb ran MiXCR on the 5' RACE reads and lists one entry per CDR3 protein. This sample carries over 1,500,000 distinct CDR3 sequences, around half of them seen once, and the ten largest clones take more than 2%. Concerning this clonotype: Its antigen is currently unknown.

The CDR3 length is 15 residues. Germline CDR1 is MNHEY and CDR2 is SVGAGI. After removal of 11 bases from V and 2 bases from J, the junction contained 14 bases not matched to a gene. This clonotype originated in a woman between 40 and 50 years old in good health. This chain joins TRBV6-5 and TRBJ2-5, with 7 bases that match TRBD1. Source material: blood. CDR3 region: CAGMTLTRGQETQYF. The CDR3 DNA sequence: TGTGCCGGCATGACTTTGACCAGGGGGCAAGAGACCCAGTACTTC.